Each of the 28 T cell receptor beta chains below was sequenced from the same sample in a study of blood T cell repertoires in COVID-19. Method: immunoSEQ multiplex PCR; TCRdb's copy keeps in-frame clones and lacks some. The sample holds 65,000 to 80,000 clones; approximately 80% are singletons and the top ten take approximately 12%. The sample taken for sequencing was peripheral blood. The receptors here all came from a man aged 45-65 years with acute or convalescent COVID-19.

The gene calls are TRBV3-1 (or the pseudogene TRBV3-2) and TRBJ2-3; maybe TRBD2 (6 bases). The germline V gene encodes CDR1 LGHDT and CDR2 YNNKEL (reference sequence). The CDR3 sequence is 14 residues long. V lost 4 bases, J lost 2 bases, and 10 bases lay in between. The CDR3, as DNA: TGTGCCAGCAGCCTGGGCGGGAACACAGATACGCAGTATTTT. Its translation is CASSLGGNTDTQYF.

The CDR3 DNA follows: TGTGCTAGTGGTCACGACAGTGAAGCATTCACCCAGTACTTC. It yields the protein CASGHDSEAFTQYF. The J gene is TRBJ2-5, the V gene TRBV12-5; D perhaps matches TRBD1 (5 bases). The V end was cut by 5 bases, the J end by 8 bases, with 18 bases between. Germline CDR1 LGHNT, CDR2 FRNRAP. This CDR3 region has 14 residues.

The CDR3 reads CASSLLGQLYGYTF. DNA for the CDR3: TGTGCCAGTAGTTTACTGGGACAGCTCTATGGCTACACCTTC. This rearrangement joins TRBV19 to TRBJ1-2, with 7 positions matching TRBD1. V shed 5 bases and J 4 bases; nucleotides not matched to a gene: 7. This CDR3 comprises 14 residues. The germline V gene has CDR1 LNHDA and CDR2 SQIVND (reference sequence). Combining the CDR3 with reference TRBV19 and TRBJ1-2 gives the whole variable domain DGGITQSPKYLFRKEGQNVTLSCEQNLNHDAMYWYRQDPGQGLRLIYYSQIVNDFQKGDIAEGYSVSREKKESFPLTVTSAQKNPTAFYLCASSLLGQLYGYTFGSGTRLTVV.

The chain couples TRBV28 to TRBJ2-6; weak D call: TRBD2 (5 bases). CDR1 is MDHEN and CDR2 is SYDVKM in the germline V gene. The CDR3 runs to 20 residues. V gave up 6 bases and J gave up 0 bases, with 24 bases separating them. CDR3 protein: CASSPPGSAGLNSGANVLTF. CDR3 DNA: TGTGCCAGCAGCCCCCCCGGTAGCGCCGGTTTAAACTCTGGGGCCAACGTCCTGACTTTC.

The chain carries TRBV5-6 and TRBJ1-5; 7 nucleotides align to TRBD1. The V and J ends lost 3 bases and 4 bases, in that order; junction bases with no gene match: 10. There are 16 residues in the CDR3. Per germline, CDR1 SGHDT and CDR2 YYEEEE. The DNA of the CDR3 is TGTGCCAGCAGCTCGACCGGGACAGCCTTTAATCAGCCCCAGCATTTT. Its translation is CASSSTGTAFNQPQHF.

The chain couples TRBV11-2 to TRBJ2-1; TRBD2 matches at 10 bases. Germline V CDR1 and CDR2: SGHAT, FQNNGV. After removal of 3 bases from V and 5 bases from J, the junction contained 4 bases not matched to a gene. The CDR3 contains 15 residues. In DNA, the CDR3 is TGTGCCAGCAGCTTCATAGCGGGGGGAAACAATGAGCAGTTCTTC. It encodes CASSFIAGGNNEQFF.

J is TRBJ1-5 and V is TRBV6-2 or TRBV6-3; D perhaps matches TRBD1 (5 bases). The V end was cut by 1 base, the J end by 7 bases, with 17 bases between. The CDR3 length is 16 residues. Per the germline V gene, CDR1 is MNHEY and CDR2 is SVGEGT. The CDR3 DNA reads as TGTGCCAGCAGTTACTTGGGTGACCAGGGAAGGCAGCCCCAGCATTTT. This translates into CASSYLGDQGRQPQHF.

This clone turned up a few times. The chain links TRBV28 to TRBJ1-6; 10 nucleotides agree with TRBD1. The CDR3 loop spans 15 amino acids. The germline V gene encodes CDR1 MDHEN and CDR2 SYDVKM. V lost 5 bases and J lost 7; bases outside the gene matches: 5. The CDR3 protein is CASSPGTGDNSPLHF. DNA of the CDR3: TGTGCCAGCAGTCCGGGGACAGGGGACAATTCACCCCTCCACTTT.

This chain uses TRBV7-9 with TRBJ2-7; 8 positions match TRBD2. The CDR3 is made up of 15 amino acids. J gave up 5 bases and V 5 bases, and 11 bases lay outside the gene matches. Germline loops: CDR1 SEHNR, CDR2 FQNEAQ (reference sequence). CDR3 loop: CASSATSGLIDEQYF. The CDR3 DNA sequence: TGTGCCAGCAGCGCTACTAGCGGCCTTATCGACGAGCAGTACTTC.

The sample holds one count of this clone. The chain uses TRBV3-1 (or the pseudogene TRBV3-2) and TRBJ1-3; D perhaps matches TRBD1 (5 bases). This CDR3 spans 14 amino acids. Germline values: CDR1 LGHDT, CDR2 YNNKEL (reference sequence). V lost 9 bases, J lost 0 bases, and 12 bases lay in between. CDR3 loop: CASSTAYSGNTIYF. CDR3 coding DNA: TGTGCCAGTTCGACAGCCTACTCTGGAAACACCATATATTTT.

The CDR3 sequence: CASSRSGGTSNQPQHF. The CDR3 DNA reads TGTGCCAGCAGCCGGAGCGGGGGTACGAGCAATCAGCCCCAGCATTTT. This rearrangement joins TRBV7-8 to TRBJ1-5; possibly TRBD1 for D (5 bases). This CDR3 has 16 residues. Germline V lookup: CDR1 SGHVS, CDR2 FQNEAQ. With 5 bases removed from V and 1 base from J, the gap between germline ends came to 15 bases.

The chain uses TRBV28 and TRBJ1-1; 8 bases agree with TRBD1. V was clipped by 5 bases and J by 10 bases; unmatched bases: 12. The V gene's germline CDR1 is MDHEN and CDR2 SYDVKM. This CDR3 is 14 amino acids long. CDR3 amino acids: CASSATTGGFLAFF. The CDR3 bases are TGTGCCAGCAGTGCCACCACAGGGGGGTTTCTAGCTTTCTTT.

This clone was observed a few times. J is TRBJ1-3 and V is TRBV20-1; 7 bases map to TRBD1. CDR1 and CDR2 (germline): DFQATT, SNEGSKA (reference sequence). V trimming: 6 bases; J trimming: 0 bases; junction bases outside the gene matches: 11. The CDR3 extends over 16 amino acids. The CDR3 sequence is CSASGAGGFSGNTIYF. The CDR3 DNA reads TGCAGTGCCAGTGGGGCAGGGGGTTTCTCTGGAAACACCATATATTTT.

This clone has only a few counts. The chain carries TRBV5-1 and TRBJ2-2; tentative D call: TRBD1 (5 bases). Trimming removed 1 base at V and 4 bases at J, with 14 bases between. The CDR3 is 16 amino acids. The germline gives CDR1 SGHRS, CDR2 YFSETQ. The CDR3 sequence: CASSLSGRASTGELFF. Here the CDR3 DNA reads TGCGCCAGCAGCTTGTCAGGCAGGGCGAGCACCGGGGAGCTGTTTTTT.

CDR3 sequence: CASSLRGGRGETQYF. As DNA, the CDR3 is TGTGCCAGCAGCCTCCGGGGAGGGAGGGGGGAGACCCAGTACTTC. This sequence joins TRBV7-2 and TRBJ2-5; perhaps TRBD2 as D (7 bases). The germline V gene has CDR1 SGHTA and CDR2 FQGNSA. There are 15 residues in the CDR3. V was shortened by 5 bases and J by 5 bases, with 18 bases between the two germline ends.

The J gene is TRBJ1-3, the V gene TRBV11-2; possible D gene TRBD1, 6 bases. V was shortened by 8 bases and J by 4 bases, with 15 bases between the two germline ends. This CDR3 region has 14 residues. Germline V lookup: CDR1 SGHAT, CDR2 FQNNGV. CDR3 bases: TGTGCCAGCGCCCGACCAGGGGACGGAAACACCATATATTTT. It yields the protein CASARPGDGNTIYF.

The DNA of the CDR3 is TGTGCCAGCAGTCTACGGAGAGCAACTAATGAAAAACTGTTTTTT. Its protein is CASSLRRATNEKLFF. The chain couples TRBV28 to TRBJ1-4, with D unclear. The CDR3 sequence is 15 residues long. CDR1 is MDHEN, CDR2 SYDVKM, per germline. Trimming cost V 5 bases and J 0 bases, with 10 bases left between them.

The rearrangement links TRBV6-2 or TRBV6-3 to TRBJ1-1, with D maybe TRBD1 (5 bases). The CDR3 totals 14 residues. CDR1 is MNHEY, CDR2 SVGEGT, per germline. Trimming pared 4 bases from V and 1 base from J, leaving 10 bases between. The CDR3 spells CASSWAQANTEAFF. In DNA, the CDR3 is TGTGCCAGCAGTTGGGCACAGGCGAACACTGAAGCTTTCTTT.

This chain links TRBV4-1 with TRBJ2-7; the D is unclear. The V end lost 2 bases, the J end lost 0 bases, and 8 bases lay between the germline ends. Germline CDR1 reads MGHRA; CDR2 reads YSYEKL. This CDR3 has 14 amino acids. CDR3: CASSQPGSSYEQYF. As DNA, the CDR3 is TGCGCCAGCAGCCAACCAGGTAGCTCCTACGAGCAGTACTTC.

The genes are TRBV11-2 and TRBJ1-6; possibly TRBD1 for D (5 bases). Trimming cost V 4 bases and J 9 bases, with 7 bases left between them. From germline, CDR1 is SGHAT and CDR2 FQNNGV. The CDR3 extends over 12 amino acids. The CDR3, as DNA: TGTGCCAGCAGCTCGGGGGGTTCACCCCTCCACTTT. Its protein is CASSSGGSPLHF.

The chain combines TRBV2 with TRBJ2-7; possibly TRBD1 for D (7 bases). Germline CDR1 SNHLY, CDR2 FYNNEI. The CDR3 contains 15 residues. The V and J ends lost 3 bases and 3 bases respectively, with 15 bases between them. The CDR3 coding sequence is TGTGCCAGCAGTGAGGGGGCAGGGGGACTCTACGAGCAGTACTTC. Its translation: CASSEGAGGLYEQYF.

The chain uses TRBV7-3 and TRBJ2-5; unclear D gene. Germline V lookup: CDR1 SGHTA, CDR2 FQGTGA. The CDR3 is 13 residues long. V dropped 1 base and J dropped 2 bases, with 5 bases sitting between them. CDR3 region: CASSLSSQETQYF. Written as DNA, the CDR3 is TGTGCCAGCAGCTTAAGCAGTCAAGAGACCCAGTACTTC.

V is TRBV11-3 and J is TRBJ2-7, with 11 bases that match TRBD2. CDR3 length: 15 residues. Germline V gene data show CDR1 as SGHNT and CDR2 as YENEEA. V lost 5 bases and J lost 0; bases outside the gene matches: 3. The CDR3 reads CASSVTSGNSYEQYF. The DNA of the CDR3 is TGTGCCAGCAGCGTGACTAGCGGGAACTCCTACGAGCAGTACTTC. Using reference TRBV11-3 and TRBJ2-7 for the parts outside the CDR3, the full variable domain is EAGVVQSPRYKIIEKKQPVAFWCNPISGHNTLYWYLQNLGQGPELLIRYENEEAVDDSQLPKDRFSAERLKGVDSTLKIQPAELGDSAVYLCASSVTSGNSYEQYFGPGTRLTVT.

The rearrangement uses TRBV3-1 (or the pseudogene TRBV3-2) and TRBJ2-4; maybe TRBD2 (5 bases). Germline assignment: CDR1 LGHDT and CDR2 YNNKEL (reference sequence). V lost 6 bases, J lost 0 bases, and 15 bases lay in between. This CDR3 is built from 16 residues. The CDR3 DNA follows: TGTGCCAGCAGTCCTCCGGGGAGCTCAGCCAAAAACATTCAGTACTTC. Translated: CASSPPGSSAKNIQYF.

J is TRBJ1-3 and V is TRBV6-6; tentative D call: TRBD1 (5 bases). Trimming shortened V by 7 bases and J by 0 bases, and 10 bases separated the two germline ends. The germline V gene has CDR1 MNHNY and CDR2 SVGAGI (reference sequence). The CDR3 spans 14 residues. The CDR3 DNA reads TGTGCCAGCACCTATCAGGGCTCTGGAAACACCATATATTTT. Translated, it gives CASTYQGSGNTIYF.

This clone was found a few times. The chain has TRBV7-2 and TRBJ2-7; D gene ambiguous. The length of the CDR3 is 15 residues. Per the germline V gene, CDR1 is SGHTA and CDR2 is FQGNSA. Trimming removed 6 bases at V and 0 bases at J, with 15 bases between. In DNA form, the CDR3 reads TGTGCCAGCAGGTTTCAGGAAACGAGCTCCTACGAGCAGTACTTC. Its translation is CASRFQETSSYEQYF.

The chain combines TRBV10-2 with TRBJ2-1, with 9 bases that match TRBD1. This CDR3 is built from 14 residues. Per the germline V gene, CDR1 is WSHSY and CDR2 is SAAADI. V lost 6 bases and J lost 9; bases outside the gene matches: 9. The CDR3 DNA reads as TGCGCCAGCAGCACGACAGGGGGGAACGGTGAGCAGTTCTTC. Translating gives CASSTTGGNGEQFF.

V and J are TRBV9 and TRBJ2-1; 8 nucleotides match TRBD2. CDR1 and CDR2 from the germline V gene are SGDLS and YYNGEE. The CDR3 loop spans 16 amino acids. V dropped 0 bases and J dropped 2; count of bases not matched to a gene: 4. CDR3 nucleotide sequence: TGTGCCAGCAGCGTAGCAAGCGGGGGAGCCTACAATGAGCAGTTCTTC. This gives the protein CASSVASGGAYNEQFF.